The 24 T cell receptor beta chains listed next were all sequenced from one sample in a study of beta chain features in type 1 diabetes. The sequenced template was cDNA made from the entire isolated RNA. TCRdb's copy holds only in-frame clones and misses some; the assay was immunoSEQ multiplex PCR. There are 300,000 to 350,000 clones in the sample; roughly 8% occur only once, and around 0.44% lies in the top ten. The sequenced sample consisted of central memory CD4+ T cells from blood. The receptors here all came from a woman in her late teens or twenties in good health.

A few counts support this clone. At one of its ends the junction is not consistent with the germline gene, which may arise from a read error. CDR3 loop: CASSEALWRAAFTF. Here the CDR3 DNA reads TGTGCCAGCAGTGAGGCGCTTTGGAGGGCCGCCTTCACCTTC. The gene calls are TRBV2 and TRBJ2-7, with D possibly TRBD2 on 6 matching bases. Germline assignment: CDR1 SNHLY and CDR2 FYNNEI. This CDR3 is built from 14 residues.

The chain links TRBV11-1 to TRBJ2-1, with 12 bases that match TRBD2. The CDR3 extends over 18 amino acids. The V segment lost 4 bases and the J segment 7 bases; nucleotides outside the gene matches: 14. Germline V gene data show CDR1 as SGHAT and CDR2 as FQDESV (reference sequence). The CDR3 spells CASSSRWASGRARNEQFF. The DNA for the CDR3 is TGTGCCAGCAGCTCCCGCTGGGCTAGCGGGAGGGCCAGAAATGAGCAGTTCTTC.

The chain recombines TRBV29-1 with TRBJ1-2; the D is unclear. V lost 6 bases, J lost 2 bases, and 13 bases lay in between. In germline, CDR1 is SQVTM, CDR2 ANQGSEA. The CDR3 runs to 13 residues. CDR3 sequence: CSVYHTLNYGYTF. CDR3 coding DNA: TGCAGCGTCTACCATACGCTGAACTATGGCTACACCTTC. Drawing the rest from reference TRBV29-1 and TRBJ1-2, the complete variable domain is SAVISQKPSRDICQRGTSLTIQCQVDSQVTMMFWYRQQPGQSLTLIATANQGSEATYESGFVIDKFPISRPNLTFSTLTVSNMSPEDSSIYLCSVYHTLNYGYTFGSGTRLTVV.

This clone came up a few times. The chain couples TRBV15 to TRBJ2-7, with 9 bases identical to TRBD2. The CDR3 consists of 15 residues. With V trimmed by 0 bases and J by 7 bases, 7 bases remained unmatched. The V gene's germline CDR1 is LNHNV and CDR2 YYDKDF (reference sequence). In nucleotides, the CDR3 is TGTGCCACCAGCAGAGAAATAGCGGGAGAGGGGGAGCAGTACTTC. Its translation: CATSREIAGEGEQYF.

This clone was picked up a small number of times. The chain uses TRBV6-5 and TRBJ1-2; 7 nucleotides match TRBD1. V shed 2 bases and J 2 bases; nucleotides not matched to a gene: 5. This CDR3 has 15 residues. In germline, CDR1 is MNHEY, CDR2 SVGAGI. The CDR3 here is CASSYTPTGNYGYTF. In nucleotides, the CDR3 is TGTGCCAGCAGTTACACACCGACAGGGAACTATGGCTACACCTTC.

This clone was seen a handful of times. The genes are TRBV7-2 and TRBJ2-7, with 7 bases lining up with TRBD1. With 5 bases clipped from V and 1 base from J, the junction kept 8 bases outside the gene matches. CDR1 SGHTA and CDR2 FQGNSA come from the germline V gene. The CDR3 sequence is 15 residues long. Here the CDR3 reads CASSIGQVPSYEQYF. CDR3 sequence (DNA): TGTGCCAGCAGCATCGGACAGGTTCCGTCCTACGAGCAGTACTTC.

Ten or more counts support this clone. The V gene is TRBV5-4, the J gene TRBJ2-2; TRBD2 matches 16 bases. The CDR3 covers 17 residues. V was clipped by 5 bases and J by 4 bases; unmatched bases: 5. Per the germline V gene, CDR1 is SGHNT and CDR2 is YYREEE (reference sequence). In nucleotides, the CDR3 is TGTGCCAGCAGTTGGGGACTAGCGGGAGGGGTCACCGGGGAGCTGTTTTTT. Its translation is CASSWGLAGGVTGELFF.

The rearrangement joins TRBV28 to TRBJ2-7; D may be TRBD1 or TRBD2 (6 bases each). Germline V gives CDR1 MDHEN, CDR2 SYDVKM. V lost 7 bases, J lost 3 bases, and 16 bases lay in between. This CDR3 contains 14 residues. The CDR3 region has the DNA TGTGCCAGCATTAAGGGGGGCGCAGGCTACGAGCAGTACTTC. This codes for CASIKGGAGYEQYF.

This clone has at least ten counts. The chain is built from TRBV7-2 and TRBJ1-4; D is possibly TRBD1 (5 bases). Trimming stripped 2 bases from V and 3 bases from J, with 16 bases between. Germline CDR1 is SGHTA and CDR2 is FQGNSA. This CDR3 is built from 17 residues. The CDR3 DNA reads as TGTGCCAGCAGCTTAAACCGGCAGGGCCCCTCTAATGAAAAACTGTTTTTT. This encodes CASSLNRQGPSNEKLFF. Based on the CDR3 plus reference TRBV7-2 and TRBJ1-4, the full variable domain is GAGVSQSPSNKVTEKGKDVELRCDPISGHTALYWYRQSLGQGLEFLIYFQGNSAPDKSGLPSDRFSAERTGGSVSTLTIQRTQQEDSAVYLCASSLNRQGPSNEKLFFGSGTQLSVL.

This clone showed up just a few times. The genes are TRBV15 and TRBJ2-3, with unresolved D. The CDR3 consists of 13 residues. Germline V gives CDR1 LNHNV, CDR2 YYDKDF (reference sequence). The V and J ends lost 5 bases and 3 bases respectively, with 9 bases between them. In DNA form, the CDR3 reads TGTGCCACCAGCGGCCCGGCAACAGATACGCAGTATTTT. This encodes CATSGPATDTQYF.

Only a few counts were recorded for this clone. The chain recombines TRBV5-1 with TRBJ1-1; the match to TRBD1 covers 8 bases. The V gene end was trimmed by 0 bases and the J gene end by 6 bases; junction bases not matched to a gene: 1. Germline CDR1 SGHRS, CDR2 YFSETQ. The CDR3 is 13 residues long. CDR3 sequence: CASSLGQGSEAFF. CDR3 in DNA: TGCGCCAGCAGCTTGGGACAGGGGTCTGAAGCTTTCTTT.

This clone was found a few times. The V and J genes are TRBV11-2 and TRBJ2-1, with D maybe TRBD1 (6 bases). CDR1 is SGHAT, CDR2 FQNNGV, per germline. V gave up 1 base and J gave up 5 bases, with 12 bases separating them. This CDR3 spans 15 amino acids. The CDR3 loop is CASSLGMDRNNEQFF. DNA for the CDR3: TGTGCCAGCAGCTTAGGTATGGACAGAAACAATGAGCAGTTCTTC. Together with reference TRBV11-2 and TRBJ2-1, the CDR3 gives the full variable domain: EAGVAQSPRYKIIEKRQSVAFWCNPISGHATLYWYQQILGQGPKLLIQFQNNGVVDDSQLPKDRFSAERLKGVDSTLKIQPAKLEDSAVYLCASSLGMDRNNEQFFGPGTRLTVL.

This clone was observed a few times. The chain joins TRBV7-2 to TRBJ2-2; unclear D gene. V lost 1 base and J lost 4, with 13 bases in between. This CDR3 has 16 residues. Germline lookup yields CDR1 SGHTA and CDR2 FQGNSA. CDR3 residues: CASSLGLTDFTGELFF. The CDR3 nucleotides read TGTGCCAGCAGCTTAGGGTTAACAGACTTCACCGGGGAGCTGTTTTTT.

Written as DNA, the CDR3 is TGTGCCAGCAGGGTTGACGTTTCCCAAGAGACCCAGTACTTC. Translation: CASRVDVSQETQYF. The V call is TRBV28, the J call TRBJ2-5; D call uncertain. The CDR3 has 14 amino acids. V lost 6 bases to trimming and J lost 1 base, with 12 bases between them. CDR1 MDHEN and CDR2 SYDVKM come from the germline V gene. Together with reference TRBV28 and TRBJ2-5, the CDR3 gives the full variable domain: DVKVTQSSRYLVKRTGEKVFLECVQDMDHENMFWYRQDPGLGLRLIYFSYDVKMKEKGDIPEGYSVSREKKERFSLILESASTNQTSMYLCASRVDVSQETQYFGPGTRLLVL.

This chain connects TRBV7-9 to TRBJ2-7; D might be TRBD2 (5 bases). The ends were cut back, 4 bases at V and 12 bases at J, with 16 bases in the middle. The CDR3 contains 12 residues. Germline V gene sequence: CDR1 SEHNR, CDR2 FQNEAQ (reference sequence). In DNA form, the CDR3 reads TGTGCCAGCAGCTCCGTTGGAGAGGGTCGGTACTTC. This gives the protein CASSSVGEGRYF.

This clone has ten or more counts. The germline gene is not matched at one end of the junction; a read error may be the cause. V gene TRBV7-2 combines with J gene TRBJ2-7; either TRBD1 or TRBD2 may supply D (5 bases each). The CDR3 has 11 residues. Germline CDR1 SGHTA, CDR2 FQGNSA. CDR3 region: CPGTEEDEQYF. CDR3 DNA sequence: TGCCCCGGGACGGAGGAGGACGAGCAGTACTTC.

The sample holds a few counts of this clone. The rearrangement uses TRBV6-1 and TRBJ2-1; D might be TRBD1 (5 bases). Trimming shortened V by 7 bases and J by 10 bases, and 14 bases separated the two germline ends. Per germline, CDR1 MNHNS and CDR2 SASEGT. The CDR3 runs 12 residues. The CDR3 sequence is CASTLGVGEQFF. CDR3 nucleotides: TGTGCCAGCACCTTAGGGGTAGGCGAGCAGTTCTTC.

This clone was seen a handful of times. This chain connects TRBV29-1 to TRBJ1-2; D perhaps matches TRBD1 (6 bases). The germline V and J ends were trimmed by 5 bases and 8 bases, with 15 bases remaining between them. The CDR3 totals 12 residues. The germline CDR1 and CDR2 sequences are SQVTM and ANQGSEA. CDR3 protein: CSVQRGSEGYTF. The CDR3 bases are TGCAGCGTTCAAAGGGGGTCTGAAGGCTACACCTTC.

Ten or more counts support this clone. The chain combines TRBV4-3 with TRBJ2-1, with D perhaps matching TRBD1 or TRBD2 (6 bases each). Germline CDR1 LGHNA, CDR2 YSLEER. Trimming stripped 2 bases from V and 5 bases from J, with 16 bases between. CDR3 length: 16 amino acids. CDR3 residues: CASSQRGAGLNNEQFF. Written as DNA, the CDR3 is TGCGCCAGCAGCCAAAGGGGGGCTGGGTTAAACAATGAGCAGTTCTTC.

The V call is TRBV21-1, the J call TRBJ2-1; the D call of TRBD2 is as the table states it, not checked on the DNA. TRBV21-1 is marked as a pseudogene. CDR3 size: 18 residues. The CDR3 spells CASRPTSGRDSSYNEQFF. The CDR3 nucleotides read TGTGCCAGCAGACCGACTAGCGGGAGGGACAGCTCCTACAATGAGCAGTTCTTC.

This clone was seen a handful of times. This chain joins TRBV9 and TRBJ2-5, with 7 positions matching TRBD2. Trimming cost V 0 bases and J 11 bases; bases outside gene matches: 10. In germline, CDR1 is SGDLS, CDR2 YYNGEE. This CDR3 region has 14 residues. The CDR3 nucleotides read TGTGCCAGCAGCGTAGAGGCTGGACGGGGGGAGCAGTACTTC. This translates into CASSVEAGRGEQYF.

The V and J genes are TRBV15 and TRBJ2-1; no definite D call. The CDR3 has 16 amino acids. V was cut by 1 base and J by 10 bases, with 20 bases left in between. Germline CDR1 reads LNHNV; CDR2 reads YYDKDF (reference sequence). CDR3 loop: CATSRVEVGPGWEQFF. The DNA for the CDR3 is TGTGCCACCAGCAGAGTAGAGGTCGGTCCCGGCTGGGAGCAGTTCTTC.

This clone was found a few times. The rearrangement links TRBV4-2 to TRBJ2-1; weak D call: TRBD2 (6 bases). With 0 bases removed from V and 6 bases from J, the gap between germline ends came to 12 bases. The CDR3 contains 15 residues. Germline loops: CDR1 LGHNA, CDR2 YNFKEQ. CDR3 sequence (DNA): TGTGCCAGCAGCCAAGATTTGACTAGACCCAATGAGCAGTTCTTC. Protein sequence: CASSQDLTRPNEQFF.

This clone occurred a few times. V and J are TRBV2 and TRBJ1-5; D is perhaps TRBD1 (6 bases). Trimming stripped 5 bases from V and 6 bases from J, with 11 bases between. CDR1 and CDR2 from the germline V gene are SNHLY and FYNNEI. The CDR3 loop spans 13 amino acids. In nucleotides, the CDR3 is TGTGCCAGCAGTACAGGGTGGGGTCAGCCCCAGCATTTT. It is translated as CASSTGWGQPQHF.